This T cell receptor (beta chain) originates from a study of cytomegalovirus exposure and HLA in healthy donors. Overall study findings and caveats: A later analysis associated 16,951 TCR beta sequences with HLA alleles at a 0.05 false discovery rate.

Primers: 60 Vbeta forward and 13 Jbeta reverse. Sequencing used immunoSEQ multiplex PCR; TCRdb keeps in-frame clones, though not all of them. The data show about 69,000 clones, around 76% seen once. About this clone itself: Its target is not known.

Trimming left V 2 bases short and J 5 bases short, with 14 bases between. This CDR3 region has 14 residues. Germline V gene lookup returns CDR1 SGHRS and CDR2 YFSETQ. The chain has TRBV5-1 and TRBJ2-7; D gene unclear. The sequenced sample was PBMCs. The receptor comes from a man aged 18 to 29 in good health and CMV-seronegative. CDR3 sequence (DNA): TGCGCCAGCAGCTTCGTCGGCAGGAAGAACGAGCAGTACTTC. As protein: CASSFVGRKNEQYF.